The next 14 T cell receptor beta chains were all read from a single sample in a study of blood T cell repertoires in COVID-19 (TCRdb year 2020). The library was produced with the immunoSEQ multiplex PCR assay. As stored in TCRdb, this immuneACCESS dataset retains in-frame rearrangements with V and J assigned. A fraction of the clones does not appear; measured against another copy, unresolved V genes explain less than half of the discrepancy, and the remainder lacks a known reason. The sample includes under 200,000 clones, with roughly 71% observed a single time. The ten largest make up more than 3.5% of the sample. Sequencing used peripheral blood. These receptors were collected from a woman older than 75 with acute or convalescent COVID-19.

The rearrangement uses TRBV2 and TRBJ2-2, with 16 positions matching TRBD2. CDR1 is SNHLY and CDR2 is FYNNEI in the germline V gene. CDR3 length: 17 residues. V dropped 6 bases and J dropped 5; count of bases not matched to a gene: 6. CDR3 sequence (DNA): TGTGCCAGCAGCGAGGGACTAGCGGGGGGGCTTACCGGGGAGCTGTTTTTT. This encodes CASSEGLAGGLTGELFF.

The V gene is TRBV5-1, the J gene TRBJ1-5; D perhaps matches TRBD1 (6 bases). Germline loops: CDR1 SGHRS, CDR2 YFSETQ. Trimming removed 9 bases from V and 0 bases from J, with 10 bases in between. CDR3 size: 13 residues. This CDR3 is CATRGHSNQPQHF. In DNA, the CDR3 is TGCGCCACCCGGGGACATAGCAATCAGCCCCAGCATTTT.

This rearrangement joins TRBV25-1 to TRBJ1-2; D is possibly TRBD1 (6 bases). V lost 1 base, J lost 7 bases, and 16 bases lay in between. Germline values: CDR1 MGHDK, CDR2 SYGVNS. The CDR3 has 15 amino acids. The CDR3 loop is CASSESGSDRSGYTF. CDR3 bases: TGTGCCAGCAGTGAATCGGGGTCCGACAGGAGTGGCTACACCTTC.

This clone was picked up one time. The V and J genes are TRBV10-3 and TRBJ2-1, with 8 bases fitting TRBD1. Germline V gene data show CDR1 as ENHRY and CDR2 as SYGVKD. Trimming cost V 6 bases and J 8 bases; bases outside gene matches: 9. CDR3 length equals 14 residues. In DNA form, the CDR3 reads TGTGCCATCAGCGCTGGACAGGGCTCGGATGAGCAGTTCTTC. This encodes CAISAGQGSDEQFF.

The chain joins TRBV18 to TRBJ2-7; tentative D call: TRBD2 (5 bases). This CDR3 is built from 16 residues. CDR1 is KGHSH and CDR2 is LQKENI in the germline V gene. V was clipped by 2 bases and J by 2 bases, with 16 bases between them. CDR3 residues: CASSPTGIATTYEQYF. CDR3 coding DNA: TGTGCCAGCTCACCAACGGGGATAGCGACAACCTACGAGCAGTACTTC.

The V call is TRBV6-2 or TRBV6-3, the J call TRBJ1-2; 11 bases match TRBD1. The V segment lost 1 base and the J segment 5 bases; nucleotides outside the gene matches: 6. The germline V gene encodes CDR1 MNHEY and CDR2 SVGEGT. The CDR3 totals 16 residues. CDR3 protein: CASSYFGTGGPYGYTF. Written as DNA, the CDR3 is TGTGCCAGCAGTTACTTCGGGACAGGGGGTCCGTATGGCTACACCTTC.

V and J are TRBV6-6 and TRBJ1-6; 8 bases line up with TRBD1. The V gene end was trimmed by 9 bases and the J gene end by 9 bases; junction bases not matched to a gene: 10. The CDR3 consists of 14 residues. CDR1 MNHNY and CDR2 SVGAGI come from the germline V gene (reference sequence). Written as DNA, the CDR3 is TGTGCCAGTTACTATGGACAGGGAGGTTCACCCCTCCACTTT. Its protein product is CASYYGQGGSPLHF.

The table lists this clone with a count of one. J is TRBJ1-5 and V is TRBV7-2; 7 bases align to TRBD1. This CDR3 has 14 residues. Trimming at V came to 5 bases and at J to 7 bases, leaving 8 bases not matched to a gene. Germline CDR1 SGHTA, CDR2 FQGNSA. For the CDR3, the DNA is TGTGCCAGCAGCCCTCGACAGGGAATCCAGCCCCAGCATTTT. Translating gives CASSPRQGIQPQHF.

The J gene is TRBJ2-2, the V gene TRBV9; the match to TRBD2 covers 12 bases. The V and J ends lost 4 bases and 6 bases, in that order; junction bases with no gene match: 7. This CDR3 has 16 residues. Germline lookup yields CDR1 SGDLS and CDR2 YYNGEE. The CDR3, as DNA: TGTGCCAGCAGCCCGAGACTAGCGGGGGAGTCCGGGGAGCTGTTTTTT. Its translation: CASSPRLAGESGELFF.

V usage is TRBV2 and J usage is TRBJ2-7; TRBD1 matches at 9 bases. The CDR3 length is 14 residues. J was trimmed by 3 bases and V by 7 bases; bases with no gene match: 7. Germline lookup yields CDR1 SNHLY and CDR2 FYNNEI. The DNA for the CDR3 is TGTGCCAGCATCGGGACAGGGAATCGCTACGAGCAGTACTTC. This translates into CASIGTGNRYEQYF.

This sequence joins TRBV7-2 and TRBJ1-1; D perhaps matches TRBD1 (5 bases). Germline V gene data show CDR1 as SGHTA and CDR2 as FQGNSA. The CDR3 has 15 residues. Trimming pared 1 base from V and 5 bases from J, leaving 14 bases between. This CDR3 is CASSLVGGLETEAFF. The DNA of the CDR3 is TGTGCCAGCAGCTTAGTCGGGGGGTTAGAAACTGAAGCTTTCTTT.

The CDR3 coding sequence is TGTGCCAGCAGTCTACGGACAGGCACTAATGAAAAACTGTTTTTT. The encoded protein is CASSLRTGTNEKLFF. The rearrangement joins TRBV27 to TRBJ1-4; 7 bases are a match to TRBD1. The CDR3 runs to 15 residues. Germline trimming cut 5 bases from V and 2 bases from J; bases unmatched to any gene: 5. Germline CDR1 reads MNHEY; CDR2 reads SMNVEV (reference sequence).

CDR3 sequence reads: CASSLGQSSYNEQFF. As DNA, the CDR3 is TGTGCCAGCAGCCTCGGACAGAGCTCCTACAATGAGCAGTTCTTC. The gene calls are TRBV5-6 and TRBJ2-1, with a tentative D call TRBD1 (6 bases). V lost 4 bases and J 0 bases, leaving 11 bases between the germline ends. Germline CDR1 is SGHDT and CDR2 is YYEEEE. This CDR3 contains 15 residues.

The rearrangement joins TRBV19 to TRBJ2-6; TRBD1 matches at 11 bases. The CDR3 sequence is 18 residues long. Germline V gene data show CDR1 as LNHDA and CDR2 as SQIVND (reference sequence). V was clipped by 5 bases and J by 0 bases; unmatched bases: 6. In DNA form, the CDR3 reads TGTGCCAGTAGTCCAGGACAGGGGGCGGACTCTGGGGCCAACGTCCTGACTTTC. This codes for CASSPGQGADSGANVLTF.